This T cell receptor (beta chain) is drawn from a study of OX40 agonist ivuxolimab in advanced cancers. Overall study findings and caveats: Doses of 0.1 to 3.0 mg/kg were accompanied by clonal expansion of CD4+ and CD8+ blood T cells by week 6. Individuals who were partial responders at 0.1-3.0 mg/kg had clonal expansion that ranked among the lowest.

To note about this clone: No antigen is known for it.

Patients were ruled out by autoimmune disease history or systemic immunosuppression. TCRdb's copy holds only in-frame clones and misses some; the assay was immunoSEQ multiplex PCR. The sample has some 75,000 clones; 88% are singletons. Trimming removed 3 bases from V and 4 bases from J; junction bases left unmatched: 11. CDR1 is KGHSH and CDR2 is LQKENI in the germline V gene. CDR3 length: 17 residues. Here the sequenced sample was CD4+ or CD8+ T cells sorted from blood, taken in a trial of the OX40 agonist ivuxolimab. V usage is TRBV18 and J usage is TRBJ2-2, with 7 bases fitting TRBD2. The origin of this receptor is an adult with an advanced solid tumor such as melanoma, head and neck, liver or kidney cancer. CDR3: CASSPGIGGSGTGELFF. As DNA, the CDR3 is TGTGCCAGCTCACCGGGGATTGGCGGGAGCGGCACCGGGGAGCTGTTTTTT.